This TCR beta chain was captured in a study of cytomegalovirus exposure and HLA in healthy donors. Study observations and caveats: Most TCR sequences were uncommon, yet certain public TCRs appeared in many donors.

V was cut by 0 bases and J by 10 bases, with 13 bases left in between. CDR3 length: 13 residues. Germline-derived CDR1 and CDR2 are SGDLS and YYNGEE. Some clones are missing from TCRdb's copy, which holds only in-frame ones; the method was immunoSEQ multiplex PCR. The sample carries about 250,000 clones, about 90% recorded once. Comments on this clone: The antigen remains unidentified.

The sample was PBMCs. This receptor was taken from a man between 18 and 29 years old in good health and CMV-seropositive. The chain couples TRBV9 to TRBJ2-5, with D maybe TRBD1 (5 bases). The CDR3 DNA follows: TGTGCCAGCAGCGTAGGGGGCCCCGGAGTCCAGTACTTC. Translation gives CASSVGGPGVQYF.